This paragraph covers one T cell receptor beta chain sequence. V lost 5 bases and J lost 4, with 14 bases in between. The CDR3 consists of 14 residues. CDR1 and CDR2 from the germline V gene are SNHLY and FYNNEI. The sample comes from a study of blood T cell repertoires in COVID-19. Produced via immunoSEQ multiplex PCR; TCRdb's table is partial and in-frame only. The top ten hold around 7.9% of the sample, which has hundreds of thousands of clones, 70% to 90% seen once. The sequenced sample consisted of PBMCs or T cells enriched from blood (not recorded which). The V and J genes are TRBV2 and TRBJ1-2; D not resolved. The sequence was obtained from a woman aged 55-75 years who had recovered from COVID-19. For the CDR3, the DNA is TGTGCCAGCAGTCCCGCCAGACTCCTCTATGGCTACACCTTC. Translating gives CASSPARLLYGYTF.